These 15 T cell receptor beta chains came from one sample sequenced in a study of T cell responses to AZD1222 COVID-19 vaccine. Using immunoSEQ multiplex PCR, the repertoire was profiled, and TCRdb retains in-frame clones only, with some absent. The table includes around 130,000 clones, more than 85% detected once. The source was peripheral blood, collected 28 days after the second AZD1222 dose. Receptors originate from an adult who received the AZD1222 COVID-19 vaccine.

Only one count was recorded for this clone. V is TRBV10-3 and J is TRBJ2-1, with 9 bases identical to TRBD1. The CDR3 is 14 residues long. Per germline, CDR1 ENHRY and CDR2 SYGVKD. Trimming removed 6 bases from V and 7 bases from J; junction bases left unmatched: 7. The CDR3 sequence: CAIRRTGAGNEQFF. The CDR3 DNA reads TGTGCCATCAGAAGGACAGGGGCGGGGAATGAGCAGTTCTTC.

V is TRBV7-2 and J is TRBJ2-3; 12 bases match TRBD2. The CDR3 covers 17 residues. CDR1 is SGHTA and CDR2 is FQGNSA in the germline V gene. The junction had 10 bases not matched to a gene; V was cut back by 3 bases and J by 6 bases. The CDR3 DNA reads TGTGCCAGCAGCTTCTATCCTAGCGGGAGGGCCTCGGATACGCAGTATTTT. Encoded protein: CASSFYPSGRASDTQYF.

The chain has TRBV5-4 and TRBJ2-5; weak D call: TRBD1 (5 bases). In germline, CDR1 is SGHNT, CDR2 YYREEE (reference sequence). This CDR3 contains 14 residues. V lost 0 bases, J lost 5 bases, and 11 bases lay in between. For the CDR3, the DNA is TGTGCCAGCAGCTTGGCCCAGGGCCACGAGACCCAGTACTTC. Amino acid sequence: CASSLAQGHETQYF. The whole variable domain, remainder taken from reference TRBV5-4 and TRBJ2-5, is ETGVTQSPTHLIKTRGQQVTLRCSSQSGHNTVSWYQQALGQGPQFIFQYYREEENGRGNFPPRFSGLQFPNYSSELNVNALELDDSALYLCASSLAQGHETQYFGPGTRLLVL.

V usage is TRBV7-6 and J usage is TRBJ2-5; 7 positions agree with TRBD2. This CDR3 contains 13 residues. CDR1 is SGHVS and CDR2 is FNYEAQ in the germline V gene. V trimming: 3 bases; J trimming: 5 bases; junction bases outside the gene matches: 3. In DNA form, the CDR3 reads TGTGCCAGCAGCTTCTGGGGGGGGGAGACCCAGTACTTC. Protein product: CASSFWGGETQYF.

The genes are TRBV7-3 and TRBJ2-2; 8 nucleotides align to TRBD1. Germline V gene sequence: CDR1 SGHTA, CDR2 FQGTGA. This CDR3 has 15 residues. J lost 5 bases, V lost 5 bases, and 7 bases had no gene match. The CDR3 loop reads CASSAGGARTGELFF. Here the CDR3 DNA reads TGTGCCAGCAGCGCAGGGGGCGCAAGGACCGGGGAGCTGTTTTTT.

The rearrangement uses TRBV6-6 and TRBJ2-3; 8 nucleotides match TRBD2. Germline CDR1 is MNHNY and CDR2 is SVGAGI (reference sequence). The CDR3 runs 14 residues. Germline trimming cut 8 bases from V and 4 bases from J; bases unmatched to any gene: 8. The CDR3 sequence is CASLSGAAADTQYF. As DNA, the CDR3 is TGTGCCAGCCTTAGCGGGGCCGCGGCAGATACGCAGTATTTT.

The genes are TRBV18 and TRBJ1-1; D not certain. The CDR3 is made up of 15 amino acids. The germline V and J ends were trimmed by 3 bases and 3 bases, with 14 bases remaining between them. Germline V CDR1 and CDR2: KGHSH, LQKENI. CDR3: CASSPSHWRYTEAFF. As DNA, the CDR3 is TGTGCCAGCTCACCCTCCCATTGGCGCTACACTGAAGCTTTCTTT.

This chain connects TRBV2 to TRBJ2-3; no clear D. CDR1 is SNHLY, CDR2 FYNNEI, per germline. This CDR3 comprises 17 residues. The V and J ends lost 6 bases and 1 base respectively, with 20 bases between them. CDR3 bases: TGTGCCAGCAGCCGACACGGGTCTTTCGCGGGCACAGATACGCAGTATTTT. Protein product: CASSRHGSFAGTDTQYF.

The chain combines TRBV27 with TRBJ1-1; D remains ambiguous. This CDR3 region has 15 residues. V lost 3 bases and J lost 0, with 11 bases in between. Germline values: CDR1 MNHEY, CDR2 SMNVEV (reference sequence). CDR3 sequence reads: CASSLWGLMNTEAFF. The DNA for the CDR3 is TGTGCCAGCAGTTTGTGGGGATTAATGAACACTGAAGCTTTCTTT.

V and J are TRBV14 and TRBJ1-4; TRBD1 is a possible D gene (5 bases). The CDR3 contains 16 residues. V shed 2 bases and J shed 8 bases, with 18 bases lying between them. Germline loops: CDR1 SGHDN, CDR2 FVKESK. The CDR3 coding sequence is TGTGCCAGCAGCCAACAAACGGGACGCCTAGGGGAAAAACTGTTTTTT. This sequence encodes CASSQQTGRLGEKLFF.

The chain employs TRBV7-9 and TRBJ2-7; TRBD1 or TRBD2 may be the D gene (6 bases each). Deletions cut 1 base from V and 6 bases from J, with 10 bases between. The CDR3 covers 13 residues. Germline V gene data show CDR1 as SEHNR and CDR2 as FQNEAQ (reference sequence). CDR3 loop: CASSLEGGSEQYF. The CDR3 region has the DNA TGTGCCAGCAGCTTAGAAGGGGGGTCCGAGCAGTACTTC.

This sequence joins TRBV6-5 and TRBJ1-1; D gene ambiguous. With 3 bases removed from V and 5 bases from J, the gap between germline ends came to 13 bases. The length of the CDR3 is 14 residues. Germline CDR1 and CDR2: MNHEY and SVGAGI. CDR3 sequence (DNA): TGTGCCAGCAGTTATTCTCTGGGGTGGACTGAAGCTTTCTTT. This codes for CASSYSLGWTEAFF.

The chain is built from TRBV7-9 and TRBJ2-5, with 8 bases that match TRBD1. Per the germline V gene, CDR1 is SEHNR and CDR2 is FQNEAQ (reference sequence). V trimming: 3 bases; J trimming: 3 bases; junction bases outside the gene matches: 6. This CDR3 region has 15 residues. The CDR3 region has the DNA TGTGCCAGCAGCTTTGGGCAGGGGGCTAAAGAGACCCAGTACTTC. Protein: CASSFGQGAKETQYF.

The V gene is TRBV29-1, the J gene TRBJ2-7; D perhaps matches TRBD2 (5 bases). Trimming left V 4 bases short and J 4 bases short, with 5 bases between. Germline lookup yields CDR1 SQVTM and CDR2 ANQGSEA. CDR3 length: 10 residues. CDR3 coding DNA: TGCAGCGTTGGGGAGTACGAGCAGTACTTC. Its protein is CSVGEYEQYF.

The CDR3 reads CASSPGVAYGYTF. CDR3 DNA: TGTGCCAGCAGCCCAGGGGTGGCCTATGGCTACACCTTC. The chain recombines TRBV5-8 with TRBJ1-2; the D gene is possibly TRBD1 (6 bases). The V and J ends lost 4 bases and 4 bases respectively, with 11 bases between them. The germline CDR1 and CDR2 sequences are SGHTS and YDEGEE. The CDR3 runs to 13 residues. Full variable domain (missing parts from reference TRBV5-8 and TRBJ1-2): EAGVTQSPTHLIKTRGQQATLRCSPISGHTSVYWYQQALGLGLQFLLWYDEGEERNRGNFPPRFSGRQFPNYSSELNVNALELEDSALYLCASSPGVAYGYTFGSGTRLTVV.